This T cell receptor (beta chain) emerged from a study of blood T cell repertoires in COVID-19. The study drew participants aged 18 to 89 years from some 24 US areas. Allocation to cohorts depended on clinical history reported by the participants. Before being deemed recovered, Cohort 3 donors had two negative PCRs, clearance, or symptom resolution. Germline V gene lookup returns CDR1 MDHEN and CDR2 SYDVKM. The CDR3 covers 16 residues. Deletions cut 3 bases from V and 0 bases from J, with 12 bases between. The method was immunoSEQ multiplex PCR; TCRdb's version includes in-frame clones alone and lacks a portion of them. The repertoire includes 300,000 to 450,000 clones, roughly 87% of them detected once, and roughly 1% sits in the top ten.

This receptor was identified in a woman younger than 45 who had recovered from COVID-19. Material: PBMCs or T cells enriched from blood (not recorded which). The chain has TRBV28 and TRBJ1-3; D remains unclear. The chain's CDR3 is CASSLGSSSSGNTIYF. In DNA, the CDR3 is TGTGCCAGCAGTTTGGGCAGCTCCAGCTCTGGAAACACCATATATTTT.